The 13 T cell receptor beta chains below come from one sample, sequenced in a study of T-cell reconstitution after alpha-beta-depleted transplantation in children. As it was prepared, the TCRbeta library received unique molecular identifiers. TCRdb reprocessed the PCR reads with MiXCR, giving one entry per CDR3 protein. Found here are 750,000 to 950,000 distinct CDR3 sequences, 15% to 20% of them singletons; the top ten hold about 4.6%. Specimen: PBMCs, mostly from graft donor cells, collected 360 days after TCRalphabeta/CD19-depleted stem cell transplant. The receptor source for this set is a male patient between 5 and 17 years old who had a stem cell transplant for acute lymphoblastic leukemia, so the T cells may come from the graft donor.

This clonotype was seen ten or more times. The chain links TRBV12-3 or TRBV12-4 to TRBJ2-1; the D is unclear. The CDR3 contains 15 residues. V shed 6 bases and J shed 0 bases, with 12 bases lying between them. This CDR3 is CASRVRLSSYNEQFF. In DNA form, the CDR3 reads TGTGCCAGCAGGGTCAGGTTGAGCTCCTACAATGAGCAGTTCTTC.

This clonotype was seen more than once but under ten times. The genes are TRBV7-3 and TRBJ2-7, with TRBD2 matching 12 bases. There are 15 residues in the CDR3. Germline CDR1 is SGHTA and CDR2 is FQGTGA. The V segment lost 5 bases and the J segment 5 bases; nucleotides outside the gene matches: 7. The CDR3 nucleotides are TGTGCCAGCAGCCTCGGACTAGCGGGAACCCACGAGCAGTACTTC. This gives the protein CASSLGLAGTHEQYF.

This clonotype appeared many times. CDR3 coding DNA: TGCGCCAGCAGCCGTGGGACTACTGATACGCAGTATTTT. This sequence encodes CASSRGTTDTQYF. V is TRBV5-1 and J is TRBJ2-3; 7 nucleotides match TRBD2. The junction had 5 bases not matched to a gene; V was cut back by 4 bases and J by 6 bases. CDR1 SGHRS and CDR2 YFSETQ come from the germline V gene. The CDR3 has 13 amino acids.

This clonotype was recorded at least ten times. The chain carries TRBV4-1 and TRBJ2-2; TRBD2 matches at 9 bases. Per the germline V gene, CDR1 is MGHRA and CDR2 is YSYEKL. The CDR3 is made up of 16 amino acids. The V segment lost 3 bases and the J segment 7 bases; nucleotides outside the gene matches: 9. This chain's CDR3 is CASSQGVAGDGGELFF. DNA of the CDR3: TGCGCCAGCAGCCAGGGGGTAGCGGGAGATGGCGGGGAGCTGTTTTTT.

The chain combines TRBV6-4 with TRBJ2-1; TRBD2 matches at 10 bases. In germline, CDR1 is MRHNA, CDR2 SNTAGT. The CDR3 consists of 16 residues. Unmatched junction bases numbered 2, after V lost 1 base and J lost 2 bases. The CDR3 spells CASSDWGLATYNEQFF. The CDR3 bases are TGTGCCAGCAGTGACTGGGGACTAGCGACCTACAATGAGCAGTTCTTC.

The rearrangement joins TRBV5-6 to TRBJ2-1; either TRBD1 or TRBD2 may fit D (5 bases each). Germline CDR1 is SGHDT and CDR2 is YYEEEE. This CDR3 region has 16 residues. Trimming left V 5 bases short and J 4 bases short, with 19 bases between. CDR3 region: CASRPRGGPGYNEQFF. The CDR3 bases are TGTGCCAGCAGACCCCGGGGCGGCCCTGGGTACAATGAGCAGTTCTTC.

V is TRBV2 and J is TRBJ1-2; D unclear. V was trimmed by 6 bases and J by 7 bases, leaving 12 bases between them. Germline-derived CDR1 and CDR2 are SNHLY and FYNNEI. This CDR3 is built from 12 residues. The CDR3 loop is CASSLGSLGYTF. The CDR3 region has the DNA TGTGCCAGCAGCCTGGGGTCTCTTGGCTACACCTTC.

This clonotype was observed a handful of times. V usage is TRBV4-1 and J usage is TRBJ1-5; D not resolved. The CDR3 runs 13 residues. Germline V gives CDR1 MGHRA, CDR2 YSYEKL. Deletions cut 3 bases from V and 5 bases from J, with 8 bases between. CDR3 sequence: CASSHLQDQPQHF. The CDR3 bases are TGCGCCAGCAGCCACCTACAAGATCAGCCCCAGCATTTT.

This clonotype was counted many times. This chain uses TRBV12-3 or TRBV12-4 with TRBJ1-3, with a possible D match to TRBD1 (5 bases). The V end was cut by 7 bases, the J end by 5 bases, with 6 bases between. This CDR3 spans 11 amino acids. This CDR3 is CASTGRNTIYF. In DNA, the CDR3 is TGTGCCAGCACAGGGAGAAACACCATATATTTT.

J is TRBJ1-1 and V is TRBV5-1, with D unclear. Per germline, CDR1 SGHRS and CDR2 YFSETQ. Trimming shortened V by 0 bases and J by 8 bases, and 11 bases separated the two germline ends. There are 13 residues in the CDR3. The DNA of the CDR3 is TGCGCCAGCAGCTTGGTTCTGGGATCAGAAGCTTTCTTT. Residues: CASSLVLGSEAFF.

CDR3 nucleotide sequence: TGTGCCAGTATCCTTCGCGGGGGCGGCAATCAGCCCCAGCATTTT. Translated, it gives CASILRGGGNQPQHF. This sequence joins TRBV19 and TRBJ1-5, with a possible D match to TRBD1 (6 bases). V was shortened by 7 bases and J by 2 bases, with 15 bases between the two germline ends. The CDR3 has 15 residues. Germline-derived CDR1 and CDR2 are LNHDA and SQIVND (reference sequence).

This clonotype has at least ten counts. V and J are TRBV7-2 and TRBJ2-1; the D gene is possibly TRBD1 (5 bases). Germline CDR1 reads SGHTA; CDR2 reads FQGNSA. This CDR3 has 20 amino acids. Deletions cut 0 bases from V and 4 bases from J, with 25 bases between. The CDR3 reads CASSLASKHWGSIYYNEQFF. CDR3 coding DNA: TGTGCCAGCAGCTTAGCAAGTAAACATTGGGGCTCTATCTATTACAATGAGCAGTTCTTC.

The chain carries TRBV10-3 and TRBJ2-1; TRBD1 might be the D (6 bases). The ends were cut back, 2 bases at V and 10 bases at J, with 30 bases in the middle. Per germline, CDR1 ENHRY and CDR2 SYGVKD. The length of the CDR3 is 19 residues. This CDR3 is CAISERQGSIIGQRREQFF. In DNA, the CDR3 is TGTGCCATCAGTGAGAGGCAGGGGTCAATCATCGGACAAAGGAGGGAGCAGTTCTTC.